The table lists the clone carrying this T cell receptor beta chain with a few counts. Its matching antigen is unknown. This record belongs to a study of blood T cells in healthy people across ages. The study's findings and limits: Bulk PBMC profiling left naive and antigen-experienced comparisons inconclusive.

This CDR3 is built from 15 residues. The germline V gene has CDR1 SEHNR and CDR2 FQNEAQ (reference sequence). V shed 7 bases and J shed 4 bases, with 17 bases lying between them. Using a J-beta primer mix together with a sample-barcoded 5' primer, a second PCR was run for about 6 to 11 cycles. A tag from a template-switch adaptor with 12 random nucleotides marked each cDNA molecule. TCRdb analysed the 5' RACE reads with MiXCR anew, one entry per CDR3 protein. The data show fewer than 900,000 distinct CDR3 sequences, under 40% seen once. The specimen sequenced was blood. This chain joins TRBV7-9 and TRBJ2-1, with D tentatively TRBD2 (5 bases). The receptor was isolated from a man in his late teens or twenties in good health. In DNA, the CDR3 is TGTGCCAGCAACCCTCCGCGAGGGCCTTACAATGAGCAGTTCTTC. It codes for CASNPPRGPYNEQFF.